This T cell receptor beta chain was captured in a study of cytomegalovirus exposure and HLA in healthy donors. This clone occurred a few times. CDR3 length: 19 amino acids. Germline V gene lookup returns CDR1 MGHRA and CDR2 YSYEKL. Trimming removed 4 bases at V and 6 bases at J, with 29 bases between. It was with 60 Vbeta and 13 Jbeta primers that the PCR ran. Sequencing was performed with immunoSEQ multiplex PCR; in TCRdb, only in-frame clones are kept and a portion is missing. The table shows some 190,000 clones, with more than 65% occurring only once. V and J are TRBV4-1 and TRBJ2-3, with D perhaps matching TRBD1 (8 bases). Sequenced material: PBMCs. The source of this sequence is a young woman in good health and CMV-seropositive. Here the CDR3 DNA reads TGCGCCAGCAGCCCCCGGACAGCTCCCTCACAGGGGGGAGGGGATACGCAGTATTTT. Translated, it gives CASSPRTAPSQGGGDTQYF.